This record covers a single T cell receptor (beta chain). Its antigen remains unidentified. This sample stems from a study of cytotoxic CD8 clonotypes in ibrutinib-treated CLL. Points from the study as a whole: Clonality increased at ibrutinib response, then returned toward baseline at progression.

Sequencing used immunoSEQ multiplex PCR; TCRdb keeps in-frame clones, though not all of them. The sample carries 150,000 or so clones, 80% to 90% recorded once. This TCR was sampled from a human donor with chronic lymphocytic leukemia. The sample here was PBMCs, taken after 24 months of ibrutinib treatment.

The CDR3 nucleotides are TGCGCCAGCAGCTTGTCAGGGGAAAGGAGGTCACCCCTCCACTTT. Translation: CASSLSGERRSPLHF. J is TRBJ1-6 and V is TRBV5-1; D might be TRBD1 (6 bases). This CDR3 has 15 residues. V lost 1 base and J 10 bases, leaving 15 bases between the germline ends. Per the germline V gene, CDR1 is SGHRS and CDR2 is YFSETQ.